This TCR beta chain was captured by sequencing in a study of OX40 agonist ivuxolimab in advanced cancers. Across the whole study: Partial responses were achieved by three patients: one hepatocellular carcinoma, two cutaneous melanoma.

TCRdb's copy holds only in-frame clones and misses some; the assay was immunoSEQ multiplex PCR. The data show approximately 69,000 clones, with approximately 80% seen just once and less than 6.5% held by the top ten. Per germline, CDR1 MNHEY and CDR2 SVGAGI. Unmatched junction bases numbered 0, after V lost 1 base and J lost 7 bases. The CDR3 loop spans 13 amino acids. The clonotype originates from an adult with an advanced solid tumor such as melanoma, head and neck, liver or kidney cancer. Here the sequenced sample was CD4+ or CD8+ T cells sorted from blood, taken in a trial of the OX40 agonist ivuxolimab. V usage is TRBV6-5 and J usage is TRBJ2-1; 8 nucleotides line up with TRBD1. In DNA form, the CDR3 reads TGTGCCAGCAGTTACTACAGGGGGAATGAGCAGTTCTTC. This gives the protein CASSYYRGNEQFF.